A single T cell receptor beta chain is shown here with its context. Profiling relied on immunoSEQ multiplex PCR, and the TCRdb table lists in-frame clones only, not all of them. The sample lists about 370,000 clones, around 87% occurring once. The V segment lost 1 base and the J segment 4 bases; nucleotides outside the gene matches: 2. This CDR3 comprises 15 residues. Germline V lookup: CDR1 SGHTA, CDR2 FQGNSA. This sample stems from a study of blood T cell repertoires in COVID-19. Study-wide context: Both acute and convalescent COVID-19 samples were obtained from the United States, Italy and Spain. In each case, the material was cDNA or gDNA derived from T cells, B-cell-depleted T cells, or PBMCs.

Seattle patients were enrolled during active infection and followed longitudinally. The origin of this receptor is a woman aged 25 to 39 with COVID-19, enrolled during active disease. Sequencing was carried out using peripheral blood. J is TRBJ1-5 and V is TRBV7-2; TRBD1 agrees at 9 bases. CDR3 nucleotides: TGTGCCAGCAGCTTAGTGGGGACAGGGAATCAGCCCCAGCATTTT. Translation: CASSLVGTGNQPQHF.